These 14 T cell receptor beta chains were sequenced from one sample in a study of T cells in Graves' hyperthyroidism and ophthalmopathy. TCR beta CDR3 sequences were amplified from RNA transcripts. The primer set for the first-round RT-PCR of the TCR CDR3 was HTBI. TCRdb re-derived calls from the multiplex PCR reads in MiXCR, one entry per CDR3 protein. The sample yields over 200,000 distinct CDR3 sequences, more than 14% seen once. Sample: blood. These receptors came from a woman aged 40 to 50 with Graves' hyperthyroidism that later progressed to Graves' ophthalmopathy.

V usage is TRBV10-1 and J usage is TRBJ2-1, with D tentatively TRBD2 (5 bases). Germline assignment: CDR1 WNHNN and CDR2 SYGVQD (reference sequence). CDR3 size: 15 residues. Trimming removed 3 bases at V and 3 bases at J, with 12 bases between. CDR3 sequence: CASSEFGTSYNEQFF. The CDR3 DNA reads TGCGCCAGCAGTGAATTCGGAACTAGCTACAATGAGCAGTTCTTC.

This clonotype was observed many times. The rearrangement links TRBV29-1 to TRBJ2-7, with 10 bases lining up with TRBD1. This CDR3 spans 13 amino acids. Germline V gene data show CDR1 as SQVTM and CDR2 as ANQGSEA. V trimming: 6 bases; J trimming: 7 bases; junction bases outside the gene matches: 9. The CDR3 region is CSVIGTGVWEQYF. The CDR3, as DNA: TGCAGCGTAATAGGGACAGGGGTTTGGGAGCAGTACTTC.

Only a few counts were recorded for this clonotype. V and J are TRBV7-9 and TRBJ1-1; D not certain. This CDR3 has 15 amino acids. Deletions cut 4 bases from V and 5 bases from J, with 17 bases between. Per the germline V gene, CDR1 is SEHNR and CDR2 is FQNEAQ (reference sequence). Here the CDR3 reads CASSSGDSLFTEAFF. DNA of the CDR3: TGTGCCAGCAGCTCAGGAGATAGTCTTTTTACTGAAGCTTTCTTT.

This rearrangement joins TRBV5-1 to TRBJ1-1; maybe TRBD1 (5 bases). CDR1 is SGHRS and CDR2 is YFSETQ in the germline V gene. The V end lost 4 bases, the J end lost 6 bases, and 19 bases lay between the germline ends. There are 15 residues in the CDR3. The DNA of the CDR3 is TGCGCCAGCAGCGGCCGACAAGGGGCCGGCGCTGAAGCTTTCTTT. This codes for CASSGRQGAGAEAFF.

This clonotype was recorded at least ten times. This chain uses TRBV28 with TRBJ2-5; 9 bases fit TRBD2. Trimming cost V 6 bases and J 11 bases; bases outside gene matches: 16. CDR1 and CDR2 (germline): MDHEN, SYDVKM. The CDR3 has 15 residues. The DNA of the CDR3 is TGTGCCAGCAGATCCCCTGGCGGGAGGGCGTCAGGACAGTACTTC. This sequence encodes CASRSPGGRASGQYF.

With regard to this clonotype: A much larger clone sits a single nucleotide away, making a read error possible. This sequence joins TRBV15 and TRBJ1-1; the match to TRBD1 covers 7 bases. CDR3 length: 16 residues. CDR1 is LNHNV, CDR2 YYDKDF, per germline (reference sequence). Trimming took 8 bases from V and 0 from J; bases not matched to a gene: 12. The CDR3 sequence is CATGIGQVRMNTEAFF. The CDR3 DNA follows: TGTGCCACCGGCATTGGACAGGTGCGGATGAACACTGAAGCTTTCTTT.

About this clonotype itself: At one of its ends the junction is not consistent with the germline gene, which may arise from a read error. The chain uses TRBV12-3 or TRBV12-4 and TRBJ2-1, with D uncertain. The CDR3 spans 14 residues. CDR3 bases: TGTACCAGCAGTTTAGCAGCGTCCTTTAATGAGCAGTTCTTC. Its protein product is CTSSLAASFNEQFF.

The V and J genes are TRBV14 and TRBJ2-3, with D possibly being TRBD2 (7 bases). V was clipped by 0 bases and J by 2 bases, with 30 bases between them. The CDR3 covers 22 residues. Germline values: CDR1 SGHDN, CDR2 FVKESK. The CDR3 loop reads CASSQDKGGTNPRDYYTDTQYF. The CDR3 coding sequence is TGTGCCAGCAGCCAAGATAAGGGGGGCACCAATCCCCGGGACTACTACACAGATACGCAGTATTTT.

This clonotype was seen more than once but under ten times. The genes are TRBV20-1 and TRBJ2-3; D is unclear. This CDR3 is 16 amino acids long. V gave up 0 bases and J gave up 2 bases, with 15 bases separating them. In germline, CDR1 is DFQATT, CDR2 SNEGSKA (reference sequence). The DNA of the CDR3 is TGCAGTGCTAGAGATCCCTCGACTGGATACACAGATACGCAGTATTTT. It codes for CSARDPSTGYTDTQYF.

CDR3 sequence: CASSPWPTRQFF. CDR3 sequence (DNA): TGTGCCAGCAGCCCTTGGCCGACGAGGCAGTTCTTC. The chain combines TRBV14 with TRBJ2-1; D unresolved. Trimming stripped 4 bases from V and 12 bases from J, with 13 bases between. Germline CDR1 and CDR2: SGHDN and FVKESK. The CDR3 covers 12 residues.

This clonotype has a count of ten or more. In nucleotides, the CDR3 is TGTGCCAGCAGCCAACCCACGTCTGCTAGCGGGAGCTACAATGAGCAGTTCTTC. This translates into CASSQPTSASGSYNEQFF. V and J are TRBV11-2 and TRBJ2-1, with 10 bases lining up with TRBD2. CDR3 length equals 18 residues. The V gene end was trimmed by 5 bases and the J gene end by 3 bases; junction bases not matched to a gene: 13. Germline CDR1 SGHAT, CDR2 FQNNGV.

This clonotype was observed many times. The rearrangement joins TRBV12-3 or TRBV12-4 to TRBJ2-7, with D possibly matching TRBD2 (5 bases). The V and J ends lost 8 bases and 3 bases respectively, with 14 bases between them. The CDR3 has 13 amino acids. The CDR3 reads CASGGPSLYEQYF. The CDR3 nucleotides are TGTGCCAGCGGCGGGCCTAGCCTCTACGAGCAGTACTTC.

This clonotype was counted at least ten times. The rearrangement links TRBV29-1 to TRBJ2-1, with a tentative D call TRBD2 (7 bases). Trimming cost V 7 bases and J 7 bases, with 14 bases left between them. The CDR3 has 12 residues. Germline CDR1 reads SQVTM; CDR2 reads ANQGSEA. The CDR3 nucleotides are TGCAGCGGCACAGGGAGGGGGAATGAGCAGTTCTTC. Translating it yields CSGTGRGNEQFF.

This clonotype was observed many times. V is TRBV28 and J is TRBJ2-3; TRBD2 agrees at 11 bases. The CDR3 length is 16 residues. CDR1 is MDHEN, CDR2 SYDVKM, per germline. V was clipped by 8 bases and J by 2 bases; unmatched bases: 9. The CDR3 DNA follows: TGTGCCAGCGGAACAATGGGACTAGCGGCCACAGATACGCAGTATTTT. The encoded protein is CASGTMGLAATDTQYF.